These 2 T cell receptor beta chains were sequenced from one sample in a study of blood T cells in healthy people across ages. PCR was performed a second time for about 7 to 12 cycles using a sample-barcoded 5' primer and a J-beta primer mix. TCRdb fed the 5' RACE reads into MiXCR, producing one record per CDR3 protein. The sample lists under 2,000,000 distinct CDR3 sequences, around half occurring once. The sequencing sample was made of blood. The receptors shown here come from a woman aged 35 to 49 in good health.

This clonotype was observed a handful of times. The CDR3 nucleotides read TGTGCCAGCAGCCAGGCGGGGGCGTCTGAGCAGTTCTTC. Its protein is CASSQAGASEQFF. The chain joins TRBV7-9 to TRBJ2-1; maybe TRBD2 (7 bases). The CDR3 length is 13 residues. Germline V lookup: CDR1 SEHNR, CDR2 FQNEAQ (reference sequence). Trimming cost V 5 bases and J 9 bases, with 14 bases left between them.

In DNA, the CDR3 is TGTGCCAGCAGCCAAGCCCCGGCCGGGGAGACCCAGTACTTC. It specifies CASSQAPAGETQYF. The chain joins TRBV4-2 to TRBJ2-5; no reliable D call. The CDR3 extends over 14 amino acids. Trimming removed 1 base at V and 5 bases at J, with 11 bases between. The germline V gene encodes CDR1 LGHNA and CDR2 YNFKEQ.